A selection of T cell receptor beta chains follows, all from one sample in a study of blood T cells in healthy people across ages. TCRdb called the 5' RACE reads again in MiXCR, with one record for every CDR3 protein. The table shows over 600,000 distinct CDR3 sequences, with about 43% occurring only once. The sample taken for sequencing was blood. Source of these receptors: a man at least 80 years old in good health. The CDR3 runs from the conserved cysteine through the conserved F or W. D genes are given only for firm matches. Clone size is not always given. Where it is, it says once, few, many or a class for expanded clones.

J,V,size,D,DNA,CDR3
TRBJ2-7,TRBV10-3,.,TRBD2,TGTGCCATCAAGGAGGCGGGAGGTCCCTACGAGCAGTACTTC,CAIKEAGGPYEQYF
TRBJ2-3,TRBV6-2/TRBV6-3,few,TRBD2,TGTGCCAGCAGTTCTTGGAGCGAGAGCGGGGGAAACACAGATACGCAGTATTTT,CASSSWSESGGNTDTQYF
TRBJ2-7,TRBV7-2,few,.,TGTGCCAGCAGGCCAGGGGGGGCCGTCGAGCAGTACTTC,CASRPGGAVEQYF
TRBJ1-5,TRBV7-2,.,TRBD1,TGTGCCAGCAGCTTTTGGACAGGGGGAGCCCAGCCCCAGCATTTT,CASSFWTGGAQPQHF
TRBJ1-2,TRBV28,.,.,TGTGCCAGCAGCTTACGGACAGTGTTATATGGCTACACCTTC,CASSLRTVLYGYTF
TRBJ2-3,TRBV7-2,few,.,TGTGCCAGCAGCTTAGGAGCGACGTCTCGCACAGATACGCAGTATTTT,CASSLGATSRTDTQYF
TRBJ1-6,TRBV7-9,.,.,TGTGCCACCCGAGGGAGGGGAGGTAATTCACCCCTCCACTTT,CATRGRGGNSPLHF
TRBJ2-5,TRBV18,.,.,TGTGCCAGCTCACGCTTGAGTACGGCAGAGACCCAGTACTTC,CASSRLSTAETQYF
TRBJ2-5,TRBV4-3,many,.,TGCGCCAGCAGCCTACAGGGTTCGGAGACCCAGTACTTC,CASSLQGSETQYF
TRBJ2-5,TRBV9,.,TRBD2,TGTGCCAGCAGCGCGCATAGCGGGAGGCAAGAGACCCAGTACTTC,CASSAHSGRQETQYF
TRBJ2-7,TRBV9,.,TRBD1,TGTGCCAGCAGCGTAACTAGAACAGGGGGCGCGTCCTACGAGCAGTACTTC,CASSVTRTGGASYEQYF
TRBJ1-2,TRBV12-3/TRBV12-4,few,.,TGTGCCAGCAGTTTATTCGACAGCAACTATGGCTACACCTTC,CASSLFDSNYGYTF
TRBJ2-7,TRBV7-3,.,.,TGTGCCAGCAGCTTAACCGCTGCCGGGATAGTCGATGAGCAGTACTTC,CASSLTAAGIVDEQYF
TRBJ2-1,TRBV6-2/TRBV6-3,.,.,TGTGCCAGCAGTAATCACGTCTCCGGGACCGTCGGCAATGAGCAGTTCTTC,CASSNHVSGTVGNEQFF
TRBJ2-5,TRBV9,.,TRBD2,TGTGCCAGCAGCATTGGACTAGCGGGTTACCAAGAGACCCAGTACTTC,CASSIGLAGYQETQYF
TRBJ2-3,TRBV5-1,many,TRBD2,TGCGCCAGCAGCATAGGACTAGTTCTGGCAGATACGCAGTATTTT,CASSIGLVLADTQYF
TRBJ2-7,TRBV30,.,TRBD1,TGTGCCTGTTCCAGACAGGGGTACGACGAGCAGTACTTC,CACSRQGYDEQYF
TRBJ2-5,TRBV18,.,.,TGTGCCAGCTCACCCTTCCGGGAACTTTTAGAGGAGACCCAGTACTTC,CASSPFRELLEETQYF